Listed here are 4 T cell receptor beta chains from one sample, sequenced in a study of blood T cells in healthy people across ages. The authors ran a second PCR of about 7 to 11 cycles using a sample-barcoded 5' primer and a J-beta primer mix. From the 5' RACE reads, TCRdb called clonotypes with MiXCR, one entry per CDR3 protein. The sample lists some 1.5 million distinct CDR3 sequences, approximately 30% occurring once. Sample: blood. Source of these receptors: a woman in her twenties or thirties in good health.

This rearrangement joins TRBV6-1 to TRBJ2-2; D call uncertain. This CDR3 is 19 amino acids long. V dropped 7 bases and J dropped 2 bases, with 26 bases sitting between them. Germline V CDR1 and CDR2: MNHNS, SASEGT. For the CDR3, the DNA is TGTGCCAGCACCCGAATCCCCCCGTCACATCCCACCAACACCGGGGAGCTGTTTTTT. It specifies CASTRIPPSHPTNTGELFF.

Details on this clonotype: One end of the junction does not line up with germline, which may come from a read error. J is TRBJ1-4 and V is TRBV13; D remains ambiguous. CDR1 is PRHDT, CDR2 FYEKMQ, per germline (reference sequence). The CDR3 runs 13 residues. The CDR3 region has the DNA TGTGCCGGCAGCTTAGGAGCTAATGAAAAACTGTTTTTT. It specifies CAGSLGANEKLFF.

For this clonotype: It is likely a read error, because the conserved phenylalanine at the end of the CDR3 is missing. The V and J genes are TRBV29-1 and TRBJ2-1; 13 bases map to TRBD2. The J call could be wrong; TRBJ2-7 is a better fit for the DNA end. CDR1 is SQVTM and CDR2 is ANQGSEA in the germline V gene. This CDR3 comprises 15 residues. In nucleotides, the CDR3 is TGCAGCGTTGAGAGGACTAGCGGGAGATGGAGGGAGCAGTACCTC. This sequence encodes CSVERTSGRWREQYL.

This clonotype came up a few times. The rearrangement uses TRBV3-1 and TRBJ1-2; D is unresolved. The ends were cut back, 2 bases at V and 0 bases at J, with 13 bases in the middle. Germline CDR1 LGHDT, CDR2 YNNKEL (reference sequence). The CDR3 covers 16 residues. Written as DNA, the CDR3 is TGTGCCAGCAGCCAAAGTCCCGGCGGACCTAACTATGGCTACACCTTC. It yields the protein CASSQSPGGPNYGYTF.